This T cell receptor beta chain was recorded in a study of siplizumab effects on memory and regulatory T cells. The J segment lost 0 bases and the V segment lost 7 bases, leaving 9 bases of the junction unmatched. The CDR3 spans 15 residues. Germline loops: CDR1 PRHDT, CDR2 FYEKMQ (reference sequence). Roughly 99,000 TCR templates underwent assay in each sample. The table came from immunoSEQ multiplex PCR; TCRdb's copy has only in-frame clones and leaves some out. The data hold approximately 65,000 clones, with 79% observed a single time. This receptor was obtained from a human donor in good health. The V and J genes are TRBV13 and TRBJ2-7, with 7 nucleotides matching TRBD2. Sequencing input: memory CD4+ T cells sorted from blood. The chain's CDR3 is CASKRATSSSYEQYF. DNA of the CDR3: TGTGCCAGCAAAAGGGCGACTAGCAGCTCCTACGAGCAGTACTTC.